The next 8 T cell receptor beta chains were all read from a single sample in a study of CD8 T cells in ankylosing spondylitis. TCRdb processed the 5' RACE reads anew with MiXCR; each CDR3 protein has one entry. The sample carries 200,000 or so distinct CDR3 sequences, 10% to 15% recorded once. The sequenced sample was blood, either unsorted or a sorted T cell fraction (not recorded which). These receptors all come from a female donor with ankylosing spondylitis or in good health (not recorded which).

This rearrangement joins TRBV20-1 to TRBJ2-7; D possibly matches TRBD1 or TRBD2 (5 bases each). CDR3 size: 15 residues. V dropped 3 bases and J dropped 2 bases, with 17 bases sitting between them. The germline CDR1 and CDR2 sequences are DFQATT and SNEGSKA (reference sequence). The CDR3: CSASPPRDQAYEQYF. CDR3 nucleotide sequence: TGCAGTGCTAGCCCACCCAGGGACCAAGCCTACGAGCAGTACTTC.

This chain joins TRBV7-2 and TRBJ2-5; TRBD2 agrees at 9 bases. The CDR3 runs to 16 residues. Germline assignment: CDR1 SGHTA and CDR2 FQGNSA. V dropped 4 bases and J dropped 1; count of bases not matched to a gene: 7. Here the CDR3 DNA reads TGTGCCAGCAGCTCACCTAGCGGGAACTTCCAAGAGACCCAGTACTTC. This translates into CASSSPSGNFQETQYF.

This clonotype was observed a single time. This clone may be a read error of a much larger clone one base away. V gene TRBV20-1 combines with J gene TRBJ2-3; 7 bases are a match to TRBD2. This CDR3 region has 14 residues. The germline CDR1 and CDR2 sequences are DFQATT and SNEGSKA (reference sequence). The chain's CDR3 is CSANKRDHTDTRYF. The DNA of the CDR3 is TGCAGTGCTAATAAGCGGGACCACACAGATACGCGGTATTTT.

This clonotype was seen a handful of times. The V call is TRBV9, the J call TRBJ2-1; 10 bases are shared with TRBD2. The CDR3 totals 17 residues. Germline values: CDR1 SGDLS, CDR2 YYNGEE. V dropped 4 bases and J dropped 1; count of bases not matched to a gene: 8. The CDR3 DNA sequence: TGTGCCAGCAGCCCGCATCCGGGACTAGCGTCCTACAATGAGCAGTTCTTC. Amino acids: CASSPHPGLASYNEQFF.

This CDR3 is CASSLGGGLAGAYYEQYF. CDR3 bases: TGTGCCAGCAGTTTAGGAGGGGGACTAGCGGGAGCCTACTACGAGCAGTACTTC. The genes are TRBV12-3 or TRBV12-4 and TRBJ2-7; 14 nucleotides agree with TRBD2. With V trimmed by 1 base and J by 3 bases, 8 bases remained unmatched. The length of the CDR3 is 18 residues.

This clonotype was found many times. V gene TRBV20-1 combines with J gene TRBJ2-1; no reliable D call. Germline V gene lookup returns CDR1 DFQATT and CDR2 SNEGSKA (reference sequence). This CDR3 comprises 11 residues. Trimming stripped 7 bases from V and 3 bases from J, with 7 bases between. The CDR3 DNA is TGCAGTGTTGAAGGCTACAATGAGCAGTTCTTC. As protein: CSVEGYNEQFF.

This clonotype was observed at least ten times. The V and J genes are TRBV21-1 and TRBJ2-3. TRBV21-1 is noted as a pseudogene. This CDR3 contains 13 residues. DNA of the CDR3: TGTGCCAGCAGCAAAGGTCGGGCAGATACGCAGTATTTT. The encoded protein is CASSKGRADTQYF.

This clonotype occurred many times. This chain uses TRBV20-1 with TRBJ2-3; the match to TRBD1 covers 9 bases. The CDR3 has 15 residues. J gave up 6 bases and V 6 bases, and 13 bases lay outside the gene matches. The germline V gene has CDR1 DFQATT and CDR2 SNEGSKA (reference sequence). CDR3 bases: TGCAGTGCGGAACAGGGGGCGTCTAGTTTGGATACGCAGTATTTT. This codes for CSAEQGASSLDTQYF.